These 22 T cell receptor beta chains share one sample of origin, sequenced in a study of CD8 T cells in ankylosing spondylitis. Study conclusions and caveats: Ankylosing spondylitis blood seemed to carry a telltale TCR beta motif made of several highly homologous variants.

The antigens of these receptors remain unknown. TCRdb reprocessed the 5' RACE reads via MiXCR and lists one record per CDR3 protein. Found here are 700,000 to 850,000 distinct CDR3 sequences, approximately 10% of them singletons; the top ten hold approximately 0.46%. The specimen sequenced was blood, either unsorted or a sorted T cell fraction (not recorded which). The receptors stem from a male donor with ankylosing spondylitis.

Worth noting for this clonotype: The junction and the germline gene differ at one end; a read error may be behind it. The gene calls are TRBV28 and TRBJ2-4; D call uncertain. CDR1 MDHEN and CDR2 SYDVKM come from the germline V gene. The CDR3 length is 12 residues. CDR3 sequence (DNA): TGTGCCAGCACCCCAGCGCGTGCAAACACCGACTTC. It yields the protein CASTPARANTDF.

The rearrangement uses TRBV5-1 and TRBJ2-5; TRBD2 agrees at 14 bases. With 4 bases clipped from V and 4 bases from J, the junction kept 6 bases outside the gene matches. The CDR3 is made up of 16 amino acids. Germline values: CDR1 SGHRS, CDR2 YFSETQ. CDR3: CASSRTGLAGVETQYF. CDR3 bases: TGCGCCAGCAGCAGAACGGGACTAGCGGGAGTAGAGACCCAGTACTTC. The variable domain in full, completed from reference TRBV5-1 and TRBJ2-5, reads KAGVTQTPRYLIKTRGQQVTLSCSPISGHRSVSWYQQTPGQGLQFLFEYFSETQRNKGNFPGRFSGRQFSNSRSEMNVSTLELGDSALYLCASSRTGLAGVETQYFGPGTRLLVL.

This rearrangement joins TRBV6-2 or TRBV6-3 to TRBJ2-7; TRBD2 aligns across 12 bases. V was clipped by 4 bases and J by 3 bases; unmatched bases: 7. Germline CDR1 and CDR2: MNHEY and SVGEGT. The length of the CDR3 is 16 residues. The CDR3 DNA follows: TGTGCCAGCAGTTCGTACCGACTAGCGGGGGACTACGAGCAGTACTTC. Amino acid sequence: CASSSYRLAGDYEQYF.

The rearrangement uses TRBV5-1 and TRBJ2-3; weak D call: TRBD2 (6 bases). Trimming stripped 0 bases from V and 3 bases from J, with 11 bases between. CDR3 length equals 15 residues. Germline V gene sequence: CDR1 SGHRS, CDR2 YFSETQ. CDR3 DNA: TGCGCCAGCAGCTTGGGCATTGGGAGGACAGATACGCAGTATTTT. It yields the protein CASSLGIGRTDTQYF.

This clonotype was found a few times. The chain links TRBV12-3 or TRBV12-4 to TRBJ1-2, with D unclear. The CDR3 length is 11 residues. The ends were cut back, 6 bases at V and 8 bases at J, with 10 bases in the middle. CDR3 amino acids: CASRRERGYTF. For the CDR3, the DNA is TGTGCCAGCAGGAGGGAGCGGGGCTACACCTTC.

CDR3 amino acids: CASSLDSPPDTQYF. CDR3 bases: TGTGCCAGCAGCTTAGATAGCCCCCCAGATACGCAGTATTTT. The gene calls are TRBV11-1 and TRBJ2-3; no definite D call. This CDR3 region has 14 residues. Germline values: CDR1 SGHAT, CDR2 FQDESV (reference sequence). V was clipped by 1 base and J by 4 bases, with 9 bases between them.

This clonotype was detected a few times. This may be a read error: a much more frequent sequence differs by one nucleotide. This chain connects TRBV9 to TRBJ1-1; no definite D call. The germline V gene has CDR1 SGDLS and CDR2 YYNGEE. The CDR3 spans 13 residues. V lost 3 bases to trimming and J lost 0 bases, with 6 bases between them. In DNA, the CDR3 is TGTGCCAGCAGCGCCGCTATGAACACTGAAGCTTTCTTT. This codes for CASSAAMNTEAFF. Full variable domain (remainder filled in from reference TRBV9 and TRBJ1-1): DSGVTQTPKHLITATGQRVTLRCSPRSGDLSVYWYQQSLDQGLQFLIQYYNGEERAKGNILERFSAQQFPDLHSELNLSSLELGDSALYFCASSAAMNTEAFFGQGTRLTVV.

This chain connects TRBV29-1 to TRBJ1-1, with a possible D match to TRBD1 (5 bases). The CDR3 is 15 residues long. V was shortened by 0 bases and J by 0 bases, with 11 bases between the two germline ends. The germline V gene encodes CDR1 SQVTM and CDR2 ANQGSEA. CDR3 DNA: TGCAGCGTTGAAGATGGTCAGGGTTTGAACACTGAAGCTTTCTTT. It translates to CSVEDGQGLNTEAFF.

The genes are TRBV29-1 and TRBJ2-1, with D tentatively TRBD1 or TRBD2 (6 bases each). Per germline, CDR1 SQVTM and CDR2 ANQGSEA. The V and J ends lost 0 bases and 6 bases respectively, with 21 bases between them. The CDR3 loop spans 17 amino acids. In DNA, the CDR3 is TGCAGCGTTGAAGATACGGGGGCCGTTCTGGGGTTCAATGAGCAGTTCTTC. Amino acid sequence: CSVEDTGAVLGFNEQFF.

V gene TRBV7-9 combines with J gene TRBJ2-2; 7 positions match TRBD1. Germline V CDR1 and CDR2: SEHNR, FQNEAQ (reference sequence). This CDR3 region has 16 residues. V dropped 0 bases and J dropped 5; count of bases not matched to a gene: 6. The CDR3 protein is CASSLAPRGRTGELFF. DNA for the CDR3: TGTGCCAGCAGCTTAGCGCCGAGGGGGCGAACCGGGGAGCTGTTTTTT.

The CDR3 sequence: CASSLGTGAPNSPLHF. The CDR3 DNA is TGTGCCAGCAGCTTAGGGACAGGGGCGCCTAATTCACCCCTCCACTTT. The chain has TRBV7-9 and TRBJ1-6, with 9 nucleotides matching TRBD1. The trim removed 1 base at V and 6 bases at J, leaving 4 bases unmatched. This CDR3 comprises 16 residues. Germline values: CDR1 SEHNR, CDR2 FQNEAQ (reference sequence).

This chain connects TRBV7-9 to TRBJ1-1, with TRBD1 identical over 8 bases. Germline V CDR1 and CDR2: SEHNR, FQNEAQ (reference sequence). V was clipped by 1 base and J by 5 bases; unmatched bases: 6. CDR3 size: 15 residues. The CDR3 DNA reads TGTGCCAGCAGCTTAGGGAGACAGGGGCGGACTGAAGCTTTCTTT. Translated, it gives CASSLGRQGRTEAFF.

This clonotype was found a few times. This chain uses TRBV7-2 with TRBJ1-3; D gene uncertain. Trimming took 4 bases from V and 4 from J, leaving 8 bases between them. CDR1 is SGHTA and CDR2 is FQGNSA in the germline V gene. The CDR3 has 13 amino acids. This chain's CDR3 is CASSYVGGNTIYF. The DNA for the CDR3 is TGTGCCAGCAGCTACGTTGGAGGAAACACCATATATTTT.

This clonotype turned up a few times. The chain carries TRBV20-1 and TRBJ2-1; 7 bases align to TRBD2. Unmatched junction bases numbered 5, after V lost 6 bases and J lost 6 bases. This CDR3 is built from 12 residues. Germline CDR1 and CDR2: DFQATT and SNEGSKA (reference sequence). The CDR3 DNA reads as TGCAGTGCCCGCCCTAGCGGCAATGAGCAGTTCTTC. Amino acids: CSARPSGNEQFF.

The DNA for the CDR3 is TGCAGTGCGGCACCGGGACTAGTGATAGACAATGAGCAGTTCTTC. Translating gives CSAAPGLVIDNEQFF. This chain connects TRBV20-1 to TRBJ2-1, with 8 bases that match TRBD2. V shed 6 bases and J 5 bases; nucleotides not matched to a gene: 12. The CDR3 loop spans 15 amino acids. Germline CDR1 is DFQATT and CDR2 is SNEGSKA (reference sequence).

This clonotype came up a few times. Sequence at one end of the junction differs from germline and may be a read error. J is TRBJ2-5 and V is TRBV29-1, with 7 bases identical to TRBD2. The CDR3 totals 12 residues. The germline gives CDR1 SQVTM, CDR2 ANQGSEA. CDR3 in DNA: TGCAGCGTTGAAGCGGGGGGAGAGACCCACTACTTC. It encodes CSVEAGGETHYF.

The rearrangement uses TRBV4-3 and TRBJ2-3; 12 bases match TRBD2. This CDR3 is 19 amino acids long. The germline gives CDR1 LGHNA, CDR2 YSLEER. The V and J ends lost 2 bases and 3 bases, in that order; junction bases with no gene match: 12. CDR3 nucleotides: TGCGCCAGCAGCCAAACCCCAATCCTGACTAGCGGGGGTACAGATACGCAGTATTTT. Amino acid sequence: CASSQTPILTSGGTDTQYF.

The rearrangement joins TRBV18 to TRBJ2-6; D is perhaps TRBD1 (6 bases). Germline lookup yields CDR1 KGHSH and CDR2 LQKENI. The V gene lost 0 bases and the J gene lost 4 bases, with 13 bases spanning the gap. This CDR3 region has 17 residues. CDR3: CASSPPRRGTGANVLTF. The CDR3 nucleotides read TGTGCCAGCTCACCACCGCGAAGGGGGACCGGGGCCAACGTCCTGACTTTC.

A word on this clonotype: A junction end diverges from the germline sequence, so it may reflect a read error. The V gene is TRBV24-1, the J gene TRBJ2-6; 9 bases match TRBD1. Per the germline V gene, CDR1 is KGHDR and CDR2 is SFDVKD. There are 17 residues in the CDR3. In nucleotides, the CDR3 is TGCGCCACCAGTGATTGGGGGACAGGGAGCGGGGCCAACGTCCTGACTTTC. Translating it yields CATSDWGTGSGANVLTF.

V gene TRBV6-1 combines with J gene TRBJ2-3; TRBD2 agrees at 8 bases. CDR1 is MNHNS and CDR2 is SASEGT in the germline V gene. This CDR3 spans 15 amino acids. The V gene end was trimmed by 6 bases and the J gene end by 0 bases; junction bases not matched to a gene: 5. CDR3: CASSPAGVSTDTQYF. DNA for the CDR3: TGTGCCAGCAGCCCAGCGGGAGTGAGCACAGATACGCAGTATTTT.

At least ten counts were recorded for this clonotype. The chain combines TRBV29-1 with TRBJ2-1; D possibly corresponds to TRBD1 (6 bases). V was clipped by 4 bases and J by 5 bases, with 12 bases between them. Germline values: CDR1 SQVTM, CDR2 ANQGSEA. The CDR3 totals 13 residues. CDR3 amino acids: CSVGRTEDNEQFF. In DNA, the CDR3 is TGCAGCGTTGGGAGGACAGAGGACAATGAGCAGTTCTTC.

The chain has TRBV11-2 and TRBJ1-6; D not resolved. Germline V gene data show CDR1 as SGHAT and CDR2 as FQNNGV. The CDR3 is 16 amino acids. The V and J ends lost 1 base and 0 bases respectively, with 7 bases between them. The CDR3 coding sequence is TGTGCCAGCAGCTTAGGAAAGAGCTCCTATAATTCACCCCTCCACTTT. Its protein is CASSLGKSSYNSPLHF.